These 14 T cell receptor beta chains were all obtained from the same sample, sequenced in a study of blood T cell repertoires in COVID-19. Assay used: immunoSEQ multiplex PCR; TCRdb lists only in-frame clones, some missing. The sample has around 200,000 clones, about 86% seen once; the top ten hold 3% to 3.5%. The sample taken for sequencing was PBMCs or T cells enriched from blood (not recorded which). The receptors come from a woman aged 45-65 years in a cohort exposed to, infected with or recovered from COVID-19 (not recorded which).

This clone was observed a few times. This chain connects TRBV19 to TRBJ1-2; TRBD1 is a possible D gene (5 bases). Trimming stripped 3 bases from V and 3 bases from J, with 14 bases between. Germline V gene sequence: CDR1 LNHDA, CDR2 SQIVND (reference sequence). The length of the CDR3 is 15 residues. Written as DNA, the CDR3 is TGTGCCAGTAGTATGGGGGGGATGTCGGACTATGGCTACACCTTC. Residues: CASSMGGMSDYGYTF.

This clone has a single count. CDR3 sequence (DNA): TGTGCCAGCAGTACCCGGGACAGAAATTTTCAAACCTTCTCTGGAAACACCATATATTTT. Residues: CASSTRDRNFQTFSGNTIYF. The chain is built from TRBV28 and TRBJ1-3; 7 nucleotides line up with TRBD1. The CDR3 covers 20 residues. With 5 bases clipped from V and 0 bases from J, the junction kept 19 bases outside the gene matches. CDR1 MDHEN and CDR2 SYDVKM come from the germline V gene.

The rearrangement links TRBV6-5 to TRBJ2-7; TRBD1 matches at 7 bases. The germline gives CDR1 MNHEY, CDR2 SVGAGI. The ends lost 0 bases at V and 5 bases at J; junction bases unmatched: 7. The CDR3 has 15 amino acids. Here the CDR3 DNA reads TGTGCCAGCAGTTACTCGCGAGACAGGGCTGACGAGCAGTACTTC. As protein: CASSYSRDRADEQYF.

In nucleotides, the CDR3 is TGTGCCACCCCCAGGGTAGGGCACGGCTATGGCTACACCTTC. This translates into CATPRVGHGYGYTF. The chain uses TRBV24-1 and TRBJ1-2, with a possible D match to TRBD1 (5 bases). V was shortened by 9 bases and J by 4 bases, with 17 bases between the two germline ends. The CDR3 covers 14 residues. Germline lookup yields CDR1 KGHDR and CDR2 SFDVKD.

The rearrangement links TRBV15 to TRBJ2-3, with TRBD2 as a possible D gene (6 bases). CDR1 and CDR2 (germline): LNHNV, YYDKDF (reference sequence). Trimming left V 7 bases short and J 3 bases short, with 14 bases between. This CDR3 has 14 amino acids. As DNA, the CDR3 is TGTGCCACCATGCGGGGTAGCGGAACAGATACGCAGTATTTT. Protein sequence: CATMRGSGTDTQYF. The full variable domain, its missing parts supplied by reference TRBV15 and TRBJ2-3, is DAMVIQNPRYQVTQFGKPVTLSCSQTLNHNVMYWYQQKSSQAPKLLFHYYDKDFNNEADTPDNFQSRRPNTSFCFLDIRSPGLGDTAMYLCATMRGSGTDTQYFGPGTRLTVL.

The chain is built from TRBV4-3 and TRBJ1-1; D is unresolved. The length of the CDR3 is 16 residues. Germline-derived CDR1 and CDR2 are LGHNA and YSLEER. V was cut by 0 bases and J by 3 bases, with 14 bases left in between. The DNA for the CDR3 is TGCGCCAGCAGCCAAGAGCCCCCAGACTGGGACACTGAAGCTTTCTTT. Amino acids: CASSQEPPDWDTEAFF.

CDR3 sequence reads: CATTGLAGNYEQYF. DNA for the CDR3: TGTGCCACAACGGGACTAGCGGGGAACTACGAGCAGTACTTC. J is TRBJ2-7 and V is TRBV10-3, with 13 bases matching TRBD2. V was pared by 10 bases and J by 3 bases, with 6 bases of the junction left unmatched. The CDR3 runs to 14 residues. Germline V lookup: CDR1 ENHRY, CDR2 SYGVKD.

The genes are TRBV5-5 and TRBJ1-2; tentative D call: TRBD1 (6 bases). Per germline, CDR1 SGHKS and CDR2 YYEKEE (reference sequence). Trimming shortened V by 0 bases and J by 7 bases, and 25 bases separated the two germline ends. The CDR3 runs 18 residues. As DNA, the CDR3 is TGTGCCAGCAGCTTGGTCCCCTTCGGGGGGCAGCGGGAAGGTGGCTACACCTTC. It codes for CASSLVPFGGQREGGYTF.

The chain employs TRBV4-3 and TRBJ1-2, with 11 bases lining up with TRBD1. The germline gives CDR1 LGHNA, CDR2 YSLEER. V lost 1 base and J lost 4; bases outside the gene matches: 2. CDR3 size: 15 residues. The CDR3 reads CASSQVGQGAYGYTF. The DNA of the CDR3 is TGCGCCAGCAGCCAAGTCGGACAGGGGGCCTATGGCTACACCTTC.

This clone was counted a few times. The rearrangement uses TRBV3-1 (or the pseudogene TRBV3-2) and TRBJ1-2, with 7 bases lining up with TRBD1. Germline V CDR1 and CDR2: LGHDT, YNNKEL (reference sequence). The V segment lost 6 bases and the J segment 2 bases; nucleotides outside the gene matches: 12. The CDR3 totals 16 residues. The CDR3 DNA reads TGTGCCAGCAGTCCTACCGGGGACAGACCCAACTATGGCTACACCTTC. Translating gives CASSPTGDRPNYGYTF.

The CDR3 DNA reads as TGTGCCAGCAGTCCTATTAACGGGGTTGTTGCAGATACGCAGTATTTT. Translated, it gives CASSPINGVVADTQYF. This chain links TRBV28 with TRBJ2-3; D might be TRBD2 (5 bases). The CDR3 spans 16 residues. The germline V gene has CDR1 MDHEN and CDR2 SYDVKM. With 5 bases removed from V and 4 bases from J, the gap between germline ends came to 19 bases. Full variable domain (remainder filled in from reference TRBV28 and TRBJ2-3): DVKVTQSSRYLVKRTGEKVFLECVQDMDHENMFWYRQDPGLGLRLIYFSYDVKMKEKGDIPEGYSVSREKKERFSLILESASTNQTSMYLCASSPINGVVADTQYFGPGTRLTVL.

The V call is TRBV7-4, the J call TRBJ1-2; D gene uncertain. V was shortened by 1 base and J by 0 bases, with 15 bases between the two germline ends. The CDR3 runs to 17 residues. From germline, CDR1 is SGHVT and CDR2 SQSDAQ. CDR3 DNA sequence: TGTGCCAGCAGCTTAGGGGCAGCCCGACCTCCTAACTATGGCTACACCTTC. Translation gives CASSLGAARPPNYGYTF. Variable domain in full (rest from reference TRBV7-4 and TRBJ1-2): GAGVSQSPRYKVAKRGRDVALRCDSISGHVTLYWYRQTLGQGSEVLTYSQSDAQRDKSGRPSGRFSAERPERSVSTLKIQRTEQGDSAVYLCASSLGAARPPNYGYTFGSGTRLTVV.

The CDR3 nucleotides are TGTGCCGTACGACAGGGCGATAATTCACCCCTCCACTTT. It yields the protein CAVRQGDNSPLHF. The rearrangement links TRBV30 to TRBJ1-6; 7 bases align to TRBD1. CDR1 is GTSNPN, CDR2 SVGIG, per germline (reference sequence). CDR3 length: 13 amino acids. The V and J ends lost 8 bases and 5 bases, in that order; junction bases with no gene match: 6.

Written as DNA, the CDR3 is TGTGCCAGCTCACCATCTAGGAGCACTGGGGCCAACGTCCTGACTTTC. It encodes CASSPSRSTGANVLTF. The chain employs TRBV18 and TRBJ2-6, with D unresolved. This CDR3 is built from 16 residues. V lost 2 bases and J 2 bases, leaving 10 bases between the germline ends. Per germline, CDR1 KGHSH and CDR2 LQKENI.